This T cell receptor beta chain was sequenced for a study of tumor-infiltrating lymphocytes in primary liver carcinoma. Using a constant-region primer together with ProtoScript II reverse transcriptase, TCR beta cDNA was made from approximately 0.55 ug of total RNA. Investigators got TCR beta libraries out of three nested multiplex PCR rounds, done with slightly modified ARM-PCR. With TRBV1-TRBV30 forward primers and a C-beta reverse primer, the first two PCR rounds were run for around 10 cycles each. TCRdb redid the calling of the multiplex PCR reads with MiXCR, one entry per CDR3 protein. The repertoire holds tens of thousands of distinct CDR3 sequences, with about three quarters as singletons. This clonotype has just a few counts. Given a much more abundant clone one base away, this may be a read error. DNA and RNA were both co-extracted from approximately 20-30 mg of bulk tissue that had not been sorted. Every tumor sample analyzed contained over 75% viable tumor cells.

CDR3 length: 14 residues. The V gene lost 6 bases and the J gene lost 2 bases, with 14 bases spanning the gap. In germline, CDR1 is SGHNT, CDR2 YYREEE (reference sequence). Sequencing was carried out using liver tumor tissue from sampling region 3. This sample's subset: tumor region T3, left-lateral pole. The receptor was derived from a man in his forties with primary liver carcinoma and hepatitis B virus infection. The gene calls are TRBV5-4 and TRBJ2-5; D gene uncertain. CDR3 nucleotide sequence: TGTGCCAGCAAGCTGGACCCCCCACAAGAGACCCAGTACTTC. It specifies CASKLDPPQETQYF.